The rows below give T cell receptor beta chains drawn from one sample of a study of blood T cell repertoires in COVID-19. Sequencing was performed with immunoSEQ multiplex PCR; in TCRdb, only in-frame clones are kept and a portion is missing. The table lists over 200,000 clones, roughly 84% of them singletons. The sequenced sample consisted of PBMCs or T cells enriched from blood (not recorded which). The receptors shown here come from a woman in her 40s who had recovered from COVID-19. Each CDR3 is given with its conserved first and last residue. The D gene is left open where the match is weak. The size entry is marked missing in some rows and otherwise reads once, few, many or a size class.

clone size | J gene | D gene | V gene | CDR3 DNA | CDR3 protein
- | TRBJ1-5 | TRBD1 | TRBV6-5 | TGTGCCAGCACACCGGGACAGCCGGAGCAGCCCCAGCATTTT | CASTPGQPEQPQHF
- | TRBJ1-6 | - | TRBV7-2 | TGTGCCAGCAGTTCCGGACAGCTTAATTCACCCCTCCACTTT | CASSSGQLNSPLHF
- | TRBJ1-2 | - | TRBV7-9 | TGTGCCAGCAGCCTCAGCGATAACTATGGCTACACCTTC | CASSLSDNYGYTF
once | TRBJ2-7 | TRBD1 | TRBV27 | TGTGCCAGCAGCCGGGACAGGTCCTACGAGCAGTACTTC | CASSRDRSYEQYF
- | TRBJ1-1 | - | TRBV9 | TGTGCCAGCAGCGTAGCGAGCGATCTCACTGAAGCTTTCTTT | CASSVASDLTEAFF
- | TRBJ1-1 | - | TRBV6-5 | TGTGCCAGCAGTTACTCGCCCCCCGGTGGAGACACTGAAGCTTTCTTT | CASSYSPPGGDTEAFF
- | TRBJ1-5 | TRBD1 | TRBV19 | TGTGCCAGTAGTTCATCCGGGACAGGGGGCCCCCTTAATCAGCCCCAGCATTTT | CASSSSGTGGPLNQPQHF
- | TRBJ2-7 | TRBD2 | TRBV30 | TGTGCCTGGAGTACCGGACTAGCCTACGAGCAGTACTTC | CAWSTGLAYEQYF
- | TRBJ1-5 | - | TRBV7-2 | TGTGCCAGCAGCTTAGTAGGCGGGGCAGCGAGCAATCAGCCCCAGCATTTT | CASSLVGGAASNQPQHF
- | TRBJ1-2 | - | TRBV6-2/TRBV6-3 | TGTGCCAGCAGTTATAGCAGAGCTAACTATGGCTACACCTTC | CASSYSRANYGYTF
- | TRBJ2-2 | - | TRBV4-2 | TGTGCCAGCAGCCAAGACAGGGGTACCGGGGAGCTGTTTTTT | CASSQDRGTGELFF
- | TRBJ1-2 | TRBD1 | TRBV7-3 | TGTGCCAGCAGCAAAAGGACAGGGGGCGGTGGCTACACCTTC | CASSKRTGGGGYTF
- | TRBJ2-7 | - | TRBV7-8 | TGTGCCAGCAGCCCTGCCTCGACTAGACTAGGGGAGCAGTACTTC | CASSPASTRLGEQYF
- | TRBJ2-2 | - | TRBV5-4 | TGTGCCAGCAGTCAAAACACCGGGGAGCTGTTTTTT | CASSQNTGELFF
- | TRBJ2-5 | - | TRBV29-1 | TGCAGCGTTGAAGGAGGATCTGAAGAGACCCAGTACTTC | CSVEGGSEETQYF
- | TRBJ1-3 | - | TRBV7-9 | TGTGCCAGCAGCTTATTCCGGGGGAAGTCTACGCCCTCTGGAAACACCATATATTTT | CASSLFRGKSTPSGNTIYF
- | TRBJ1-3 | - | TRBV13 | TGTGCCAGCAGCTTGGAAGGGGAAGAGGGAAACACCATATATTTT | CASSLEGEEGNTIYF
once | TRBJ1-1 | - | TRBV28 | TGTGCCAGCAGTTTGAGTGAGGTCATGAACACTGAAGCTTTCTTT | CASSLSEVMNTEAFF
- | TRBJ1-2 | - | TRBV25-1 | TGTGCCAGCAGTGAAGGGGGGGCAGGGCGCTATGGCTACACCTTC | CASSEGGAGRYGYTF
- | TRBJ1-1 | TRBD1 | TRBV7-2 | TGTGCCAGCAGCCCTCGAAGGGGGACAGTGAACACTGAAGCTTTCTTT | CASSPRRGTVNTEAFF
- | TRBJ2-1 | TRBD2 | TRBV9 | TGTGCCAGCAGCGTGCTTCCTAGCGGTATAGATGAGCAGTTCTTC | CASSVLPSGIDEQFF
once | TRBJ2-3 | TRBD2 | TRBV9 | TGTGCCAGCAGCGTAGCGGCTAGCGGGACGACAGATACGCAGTATTTT | CASSVAASGTTDTQYF
- | TRBJ2-3 | TRBD2 | TRBV7-9 | TGTGCCAGCAGCCCCACTAGCGGGAGAGGTACAGATACGCAGTATTTT | CASSPTSGRGTDTQYF
- | TRBJ2-3 | TRBD2 | TRBV28 | TGTGCCAGCAGGCCCGGACTAGTTGGCACAGATACGCAGTATTTT | CASRPGLVGTDTQYF
- | TRBJ2-7 | - | TRBV6-5 | TGTGCCAGCAGTTACAACCAACACACCTACGAGCAGTACTTC | CASSYNQHTYEQYF
- | TRBJ2-5 | - | TRBV2 | TGTGCCAGCAATTGGGACTCTCAAGAGACCCAGTACTTC | CASNWDSQETQYF
- | TRBJ2-2 | TRBD2 | TRBV2 | TGTGCCAGCAGTGCCGGTAGCGGGAGGGCCACCGGGGAGCTGTTTTTT | CASSAGSGRATGELFF
- | TRBJ1-5 | TRBD1 | TRBV7-2 | TGTGCCAGCAGCTACCAGGGGGCGGGCCAGCCCCAGCATTTT | CASSYQGAGQPQHF
- | TRBJ1-2 | TRBD1 | TRBV7-2 | TGTGCCAGCAGCACCCGGGACAGGGTGGGCGGCTACACCTTC | CASSTRDRVGGYTF
- | TRBJ2-3 | - | TRBV24-1 | TGTGCCACCAGTGATCTTAATACGCAGTATTTT | CATSDLNTQYF
- | TRBJ2-6 | TRBD2 | TRBV28 | TGTGCAAGCGGGAGGAGTTCTGGCGGGGCCAACGTCCTGACTTTC | CASGRSSGGANVLTF
- | TRBJ2-5 | TRBD1 | TRBV6-5 | TGTGCCAGCAGTTACCTTGACAGGGCCGGGACCCAGTACTTC | CASSYLDRAGTQYF
- | TRBJ1-2 | - | TRBV12-3/TRBV12-4 | TGTGCCAGCAGTTTTTCGCGCGGCTACACCTTC | CASSFSRGYTF
once | TRBJ2-7 | TRBD1 | TRBV2 | TGTGCCAGCAGTGAATCCGGGACAGACCTTTCCTACGAGCAGTACTTC | CASSESGTDLSYEQYF
- | TRBJ1-2 | - | TRBV3-1/TRBV3-2 | TGTGCCAGCAGCCCCAACAGGCAGGACTATGGCTACACCTTC | CASSPNRQDYGYTF
- | TRBJ1-2 | TRBD1 | TRBV10-3 | TGTGCCATCAGTGGAGACCAGGGGGACTATGGCTACACCTTC | CAISGDQGDYGYTF
- | TRBJ1-4 | TRBD1 | TRBV14 | TGTGCCAGCAGCGTTTGGGACAGATTTAATGAAAAACTGTTTTTT | CASSVWDRFNEKLFF
- | TRBJ1-1 | - | TRBV12-3/TRBV12-4 | TGTGCCAGCAGATTTGCGGAGAACACTGAAGCTTTCTTT | CASRFAENTEAFF
once | TRBJ2-1 | TRBD1 | TRBV6-5 | TGTGCCAGCAGCTATGACAGGGACGAGTACAATGAGCAGTTCTTC | CASSYDRDEYNEQFF
- | TRBJ2-1 | TRBD1 | TRBV7-6 | TGTGCCAGCAGCTTACAGGGGGCCGCGGTGGATGAGCAGTTCTTC | CASSLQGAAVDEQFF
- | TRBJ2-2 | TRBD2 | TRBV7-2 | TGTGCCAGCAGCCCGGGACTAGCGGGAGCCGGCGGCGGGGAGCTGTTTTTT | CASSPGLAGAGGGELFF
- | TRBJ1-2 | - | TRBV9 | TGTGCCAGCAGCGGGACCCCGCAGGGCTATGGCTACACCTTC | CASSGTPQGYGYTF
- | TRBJ1-4 | - | TRBV4-1 | TGCGCCAGCAGCCTCTCTCGGGTGGACATTGAAAAACTGTTTTTT | CASSLSRVDIEKLFF
- | TRBJ1-1 | TRBD1 | TRBV5-4 | TGTGCCAGCAGCTTTACAGGGGCGAACACTGAAGCTTTCTTT | CASSFTGANTEAFF
- | TRBJ2-7 | TRBD1 | TRBV28 | TGTGCCAGCAGCCCCCGGACAGGGGGGTCCTACGAGCAGTACTTC | CASSPRTGGSYEQYF